One and the same sample provided the 9 T cell receptor beta chains below, sequenced in a study of T-cell reconstitution after alpha-beta-depleted transplantation in children. It was with unique molecular identifiers that the TCRbeta library was prepared. TCRdb fed the PCR reads into MiXCR, producing one record per CDR3 protein. This sample has a few hundred thousand distinct CDR3 sequences, with 25% to 30% found just once. This sample comprised PBMCs, obtained before TCRalphabeta/CD19-depleted stem cell transplant. The receptors originated from a boy younger than two with Wiskott-Aldrich syndrome, due to receive a stem cell transplant.

Written as DNA, the CDR3 is TGCAGTGCTAGAGCCAGGGGGCCAGGGACCGGGGAGCTGTTTTTT. Translating it yields CSARARGPGTGELFF. V gene TRBV20-1 combines with J gene TRBJ2-2, with 8 bases fitting TRBD1. Germline V gene data show CDR1 as DFQATT and CDR2 as SNEGSKA (reference sequence). There are 15 residues in the CDR3. V lost 1 base, J lost 5 bases, and 6 bases stayed unmatched.

V and J are TRBV7-9 and TRBJ2-1; 9 nucleotides align to TRBD1. Germline V gene sequence: CDR1 SEHNR, CDR2 FQNEAQ (reference sequence). Trimming at V came to 5 bases and at J to 4 bases, leaving 9 bases not matched to a gene. The CDR3 runs 16 residues. This chain's CDR3 is CASSPLPGTGYNEQFF. CDR3 nucleotide sequence: TGTGCCAGCAGCCCCTTACCCGGGACAGGGTACAATGAGCAGTTCTTC.

This chain connects TRBV5-5 to TRBJ1-2; D not certain. The CDR3 runs 13 residues. Germline values: CDR1 SGHKS, CDR2 YYEKEE (reference sequence). With 8 bases removed from V and 0 bases from J, the gap between germline ends came to 11 bases. CDR3 DNA sequence: TGTGCCAGGAGCGCGGGAGCTAACTATGGCTACACCTTC. The encoded protein is CARSAGANYGYTF.

The chain uses TRBV7-8 and TRBJ2-7, with D possibly TRBD2 on 8 matching bases. The V gene lost 2 bases and the J gene lost 2 bases, with 22 bases spanning the gap. This CDR3 has 18 residues. The V gene's germline CDR1 is SGHVS and CDR2 FQNEAQ. The CDR3 reads CASSLLAGSDRAAYEQYF. The CDR3 region has the DNA TGTGCCAGCAGCTTATTAGCGGGGTCCGACAGGGCGGCCTACGAGCAGTACTTC. Filled out from reference TRBV7-8 and TRBJ2-7, the complete variable domain reads GAGVSQSPRYKVAKRGQDVALRCDPISGHVSLFWYQQALGQGPEFLTYFQNEAQLDKSGLPSDRFFAERPEGSVSTLKIQRTQQEDSAVYLCASSLLAGSDRAAYEQYFGPGTRLTVT.

The gene calls are TRBV25-1 and TRBJ2-1; TRBD2 aligns across 8 bases. V lost 5 bases to trimming and J lost 6 bases; unmatched junction nucleotides: 6. This CDR3 comprises 14 residues. The germline CDR1 and CDR2 sequences are MGHDK and SYGVNS. This CDR3 is CASSRAGGVNEQFF. The CDR3 DNA sequence: TGTGCCAGCAGTAGGGCGGGAGGAGTCAATGAGCAGTTCTTC.

In this sample, this clonotype turned up a few times. This chain joins TRBV5-1 and TRBJ2-1; D gene uncertain. Germline V lookup: CDR1 SGHRS, CDR2 YFSETQ. The CDR3 is 11 residues long. V was trimmed by 0 bases and J by 10 bases, leaving 5 bases between them. The CDR3 reads CASSLEAEQFF. The CDR3 DNA reads TGCGCCAGCAGCTTGGAGGCGGAGCAGTTCTTC.

The J gene is TRBJ2-7, the V gene TRBV30; no clear D. Trimming left V 3 bases short and J 0 bases short, with 9 bases between. CDR1 is GTSNPN and CDR2 is SVGIG in the germline V gene (reference sequence). The CDR3 totals 13 residues. The CDR3 nucleotides are TGTGCCTGGAGCCGCGGAGTCTCCTACGAGCAGTACTTC. Its translation is CAWSRGVSYEQYF.

A few counts support this clonotype. The chain is built from TRBV15 and TRBJ1-5; tentatively, D is TRBD1 (6 bases). Germline V gene lookup returns CDR1 LNHNV and CDR2 YYDKDF (reference sequence). V lost 3 bases to trimming and J lost 0 bases, with 9 bases between them. The CDR3 extends over 15 amino acids. The CDR3 sequence: CATSSGQYSNQPQHF. The CDR3 bases are TGTGCCACCAGCAGCGGACAGTATAGCAATCAGCCCCAGCATTTT.

This clonotype was observed a handful of times. V is TRBV7-9 and J is TRBJ1-2; a weak D match, TRBD1 (6 bases). The V and J ends lost 5 bases and 8 bases respectively, with 18 bases between them. The CDR3 contains 14 residues. Germline CDR1 reads SEHNR; CDR2 reads FQNEAQ (reference sequence). The CDR3 region has the DNA TGTGCCAGCAGCCTCACATTGACAGGCTACGGCTACACCTTC. Translating gives CASSLTLTGYGYTF.